This entry lists 20 T cell receptor beta chains sequenced from one sample in a study of tissue T cells after allogeneic stem cell transplantation (dated 2022 in TCRdb). In the paper's terms, the time point label means: human tissue collected at research (rapid) autopsy. Receptors were amplified or captured by the immunoSEQ multiplex PCR assay. TCRdb mirrors the immuneACCESS table, restricted to in-frame sequences. Some clones are absent from its copies; in checked studies, under half trace to an unresolved V gene, and the reason for the others is unknown. The sample table shows approximately 3,200 clones, and about two thirds are seen once. In total, the top ten clones hold about a sixth of the sample. The sample was tissue from the right colon, taken at autopsy. Source of these receptors: a male donor aged 60 or over with lung cancer.

The chain employs TRBV11-3 and TRBJ1-1; the D is unclear. CDR1 and CDR2 from the germline V gene are SGHNT and YENEEA. This CDR3 contains 13 residues. Trimming left V 5 bases short and J 3 bases short, with 10 bases between. The CDR3 protein is CASSPRVDTEAFF. The DNA of the CDR3 is TGTGCCAGCAGCCCTCGGGTGGACACTGAAGCTTTCTTT.

The V call is TRBV19, the J call TRBJ2-7; 9 bases align to TRBD1. With V trimmed by 6 bases and J by 6 bases, 18 bases remained unmatched. CDR3 size: 17 residues. In germline, CDR1 is LNHDA, CDR2 SQIVND (reference sequence). The CDR3 sequence is CASSTTATGTGSGEQYF. CDR3 nucleotide sequence: TGTGCCAGTAGCACGACCGCTACCGGGACAGGGTCAGGCGAGCAGTACTTC.

This chain connects TRBV3-1 (or the pseudogene TRBV3-2) to TRBJ2-5; D gene ambiguous. This CDR3 contains 14 residues. CDR1 is LGHDT and CDR2 is YNNKEL in the germline V gene (reference sequence). The V and J ends lost 2 bases and 5 bases respectively, with 12 bases between them. The CDR3 is CASSQTVAEETQYF. The CDR3 bases are TGTGCCAGCAGCCAAACCGTCGCAGAGGAGACCCAGTACTTC.

This chain connects TRBV7-8 to TRBJ2-7; 9 bases match TRBD1. The CDR3 totals 15 residues. V was clipped by 3 bases and J by 3 bases; unmatched bases: 6. Germline V CDR1 and CDR2: SGHVS, FQNEAQ. The CDR3 loop is CASSFTGTGSYEQYF. CDR3 coding DNA: TGTGCCAGCAGCTTTACCGGGACAGGGAGCTACGAGCAGTACTTC. The full variable domain, its missing parts supplied by reference TRBV7-8 and TRBJ2-7, is GAGVSQSPRYKVAKRGQDVALRCDPISGHVSLFWYQQALGQGPEFLTYFQNEAQLDKSGLPSDRFFAERPEGSVSTLKIQRTQQEDSAVYLCASSFTGTGSYEQYFGPGTRLTVT.

The V and J genes are TRBV6-1 and TRBJ1-1, with TRBD1 matching over 7 bases. The V gene's germline CDR1 is MNHNS and CDR2 SASEGT. J lost 0 bases, V lost 4 bases, and 8 bases had no gene match. This CDR3 comprises 16 residues. The CDR3 region is CASSGGQLFMNTEAFF. The CDR3, as DNA: TGTGCCAGCAGTGGGGGACAGTTATTCATGAACACTGAAGCTTTCTTT.

This clone was seen a handful of times. This rearrangement joins TRBV25-1 to TRBJ2-7, with D unresolved. Germline loops: CDR1 MGHDK, CDR2 SYGVNS. Trimming removed 11 bases at V and 2 bases at J, with 13 bases between. The CDR3 has 12 residues. In nucleotides, the CDR3 is TGTGCCTATTGTGACACAACCTACGAGCAGTACTTC. It yields the protein CAYCDTTYEQYF.

This chain uses TRBV5-1 with TRBJ2-7; 9 bases agree with TRBD1. V was pared by 0 bases and J by 3 bases, with 7 bases of the junction left unmatched. Germline V gene lookup returns CDR1 SGHRS and CDR2 YFSETQ. The CDR3 contains 16 residues. CDR3 in amino acids: CASSLDPTGGFYEQYF. CDR3 bases: TGCGCCAGCAGCTTGGACCCGACAGGGGGGTTCTACGAGCAGTACTTC.

The CDR3 reads CASSLRANYEQYF. CDR3 DNA: TGTGCCAGCAGCTTACGGGCAAACTACGAGCAGTACTTC. The chain has TRBV11-3 and TRBJ2-7; unclear D gene. This CDR3 is 13 amino acids long. With 2 bases removed from V and 3 bases from J, the gap between germline ends came to 8 bases. Germline assignment: CDR1 SGHNT and CDR2 YENEEA.

This chain links TRBV2 with TRBJ2-3; D not certain. CDR3 length: 13 amino acids. Deletions cut 9 bases from V and 6 bases from J, with 16 bases between. The V gene's germline CDR1 is SNHLY and CDR2 FYNNEI. In DNA form, the CDR3 reads TGTGCCAGTGTGGCCCGTAGAAGCGATACGCAGTATTTT. Its protein product is CASVARRSDTQYF. The full variable domain, in which reference TRBV2 and TRBJ2-3 provide the parts outside the CDR3, is EPEVTQTPSHQVTQMGQEVILRCVPISNHLYFYWYRQILGQKVEFLVSFYNNEISEKSEIFDDQFSVERPDGSNFTLKIRSTKLEDSAMYFCASVARRSDTQYFGPGTRLTVL.

This sequence joins TRBV10-2 and TRBJ2-3; D uncertain. Germline CDR1 reads WSHSY; CDR2 reads SAAADI. The CDR3 has 13 amino acids. The ends were cut back, 8 bases at V and 3 bases at J, with 12 bases in the middle. The CDR3 DNA sequence: TGCGCCAGCGCGAAGCGAAGGACAGATACGCAGTATTTT. As protein: CASAKRRTDTQYF.

This clone was detected only a few times. The V and J genes are TRBV11-2 and TRBJ1-1; unclear D gene. The CDR3 consists of 14 residues. Germline V gives CDR1 SGHAT, CDR2 FQNNGV. The V and J ends lost 5 bases and 1 base respectively, with 11 bases between them. The CDR3 bases are TGTGCCAGCAGCCCCCGGGCAGGGAACACTGAAGCTTTCTTT. This codes for CASSPRAGNTEAFF.

A single count supports this clone. This chain links TRBV6-5 with TRBJ2-1; D is tentatively TRBD1 or TRBD2 (5 bases each). Trimming left V 3 bases short and J 8 bases short, with 17 bases between. Germline CDR1 reads MNHEY; CDR2 reads SVGAGI. This CDR3 is 15 amino acids long. The CDR3 region is CASSYLRGTMDEQFF. Here the CDR3 DNA reads TGTGCCAGCAGTTATCTAAGAGGGACGATGGATGAGCAGTTCTTC.

The chain couples TRBV2 to TRBJ2-5, with D unresolved. CDR3 length: 11 amino acids. The germline CDR1 and CDR2 sequences are SNHLY and FYNNEI. Trimming stripped 7 bases from V and 5 bases from J, with 8 bases between. The CDR3, as DNA: TGTGCCAGCAACCAAAGGGAGACCCAGTACTTC. Translating it yields CASNQRETQYF.

In its sample, this clone ranks as large. The chain joins TRBV27 to TRBJ1-5, with D hard to call. V lost 3 bases and J lost 7, with 10 bases in between. The germline V gene has CDR1 MNHEY and CDR2 SMNVEV (reference sequence). The CDR3 totals 13 residues. CDR3 sequence reads: CASSFGMDQPQHF. CDR3 in DNA: TGTGCCAGCAGTTTTGGCATGGACCAGCCCCAGCATTTT.

This clone was seen only a few times. The chain carries TRBV27 and TRBJ1-2; 10 bases map to TRBD1. CDR1 and CDR2 from the germline V gene are MNHEY and SMNVEV (reference sequence). V was clipped by 3 bases and J by 7 bases; unmatched bases: 5. The CDR3 loop spans 14 amino acids. The CDR3 bases are TGTGCCAGCAGTTTCGGGACAGGGGCCCGTGGCTACACCTTC. Protein: CASSFGTGARGYTF.

V is TRBV24-1 and J is TRBJ2-3, with TRBD2 matching 7 bases. Trimming took 3 bases from V and 0 from J; bases not matched to a gene: 5. This CDR3 has 16 amino acids. From germline, CDR1 is KGHDR and CDR2 SFDVKD. DNA of the CDR3: TGTGCCACCAGTGATGGACGGGGGGTTAGCACAGATACGCAGTATTTT. Translation gives CATSDGRGVSTDTQYF.

This chain joins TRBV14 and TRBJ2-1, with 11 bases fitting TRBD2. The length of the CDR3 is 19 residues. With 0 bases clipped from V and 0 bases from J, the junction kept 7 bases outside the gene matches. Germline CDR1 reads SGHDN; CDR2 reads FVKESK. The DNA for the CDR3 is TGTGCCAGCAGCCAAGATCTTACTAGCGGGGGACCCTCCTACAATGAGCAGTTCTTC. The encoded protein is CASSQDLTSGGPSYNEQFF.

This clone was seen more than once but under ten times. Given a much more abundant clone one base away, this may be a read error. Other DNA variants within this sample encode the same CDR3. The CDR3 spells CASSPRDSSYEQYF. The CDR3 region has the DNA TGTGCCAGCAGCCCACGGGACAGCTCCTACGAGCAGTACTTC. The gene calls are TRBV7-8 and TRBJ2-7; 7 bases match TRBD1. V lost 5 bases to trimming and J lost 0 bases; unmatched junction nucleotides: 4. The CDR3 length is 14 residues. The germline gives CDR1 SGHVS, CDR2 FQNEAQ.

This chain connects TRBV30 to TRBJ2-7; 9 bases are a match to TRBD1. V shed 0 bases, J shed 4 bases, and the junction held 4 bases outside the gene matches. Germline V lookup: CDR1 GTSNPN, CDR2 SVGIG (reference sequence). CDR3 length equals 14 residues. The CDR3 here is CAWSVKGQGYEQYF. The CDR3 nucleotides are TGTGCCTGGAGTGTAAAGGGACAGGGATACGAGCAGTACTTC.

The J gene is TRBJ2-7, the V gene TRBV7-9; D is ambiguous. CDR1 and CDR2 (germline): SEHNR, FQNEAQ (reference sequence). V was cut by 4 bases and J by 1 base, with 8 bases left in between. The CDR3 consists of 13 residues. The CDR3 spells CASSSPSSYEQYF. DNA of the CDR3: TGTGCCAGCAGCTCCCCCTCATCCTACGAGCAGTACTTC.